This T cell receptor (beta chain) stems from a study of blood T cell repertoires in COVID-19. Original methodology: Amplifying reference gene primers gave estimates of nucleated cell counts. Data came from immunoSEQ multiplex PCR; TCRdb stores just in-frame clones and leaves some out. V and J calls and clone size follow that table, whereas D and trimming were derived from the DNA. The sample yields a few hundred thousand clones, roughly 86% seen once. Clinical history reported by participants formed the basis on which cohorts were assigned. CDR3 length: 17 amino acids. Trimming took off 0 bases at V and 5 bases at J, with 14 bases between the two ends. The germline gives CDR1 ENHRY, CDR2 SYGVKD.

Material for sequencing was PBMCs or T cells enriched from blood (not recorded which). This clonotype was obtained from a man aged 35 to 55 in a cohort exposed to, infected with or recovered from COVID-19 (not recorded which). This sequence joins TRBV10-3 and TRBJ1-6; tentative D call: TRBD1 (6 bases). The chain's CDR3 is CAISESTVWTDNSPLHF. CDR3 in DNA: TGTGCCATCAGTGAGTCGACGGTTTGGACAGATAATTCACCCCTCCACTTT.